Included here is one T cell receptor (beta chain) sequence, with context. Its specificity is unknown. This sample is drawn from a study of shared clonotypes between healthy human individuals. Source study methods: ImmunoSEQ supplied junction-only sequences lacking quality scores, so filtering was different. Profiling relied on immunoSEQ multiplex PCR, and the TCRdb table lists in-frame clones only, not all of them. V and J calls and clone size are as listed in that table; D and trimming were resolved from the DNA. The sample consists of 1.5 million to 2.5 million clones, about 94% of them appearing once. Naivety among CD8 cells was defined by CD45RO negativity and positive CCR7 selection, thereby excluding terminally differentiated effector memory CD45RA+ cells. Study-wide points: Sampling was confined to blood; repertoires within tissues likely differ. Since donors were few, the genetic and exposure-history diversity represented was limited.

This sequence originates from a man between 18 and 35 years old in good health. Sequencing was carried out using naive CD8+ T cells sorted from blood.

The CDR3 loop reads CATSREQAGTGELFF. CDR3 DNA: TGTGCCACCAGCAGAGAACAGGCGGGCACCGGGGAGCTGTTTTTT. The V and J genes are TRBV15 and TRBJ2-2; D may be TRBD1 or TRBD2 (5 bases each). The CDR3 runs 15 residues. CDR1 and CDR2 from the germline V gene are LNHNV and YYDKDF (reference sequence). The V end was cut by 0 bases, the J end by 4 bases, with 9 bases between.